Shown below are 23 T cell receptor beta chains from a single sample sequenced in a study of shared clonotypes between healthy human individuals. This table comes from immunoSEQ multiplex PCR, and its TCRdb copy is limited to in-frame clones, with some not included. The table has some 630,000 clones, roughly 78% seen once. Sequenced: memory CD4+ T cells sorted from blood. Specified subset: CD45RA-negative fraction. Source of these receptors: a woman in her twenties or thirties in good health.

CDR3 in amino acids: CATNSGRTPHEQYF. The CDR3 coding sequence is TGTGCCACTAACTCGGGACGGACGCCCCACGAGCAGTACTTC. This rearrangement joins TRBV7-9 to TRBJ2-7; D is possibly TRBD1 or TRBD2 (5 bases each). This CDR3 comprises 14 residues. Per the germline V gene, CDR1 is SEHNR and CDR2 is FQNEAQ (reference sequence). Trimming pared 10 bases from V and 5 bases from J, leaving 21 bases between.

V gene TRBV19 combines with J gene TRBJ2-5; 10 bases are a match to TRBD2. V gave up 5 bases and J gave up 4 bases; unmatched junction bases: 4. In germline, CDR1 is LNHDA, CDR2 SQIVND (reference sequence). This CDR3 is 14 amino acids long. The CDR3 DNA sequence: TGTGCCAGTAGTTCTCTAGCGGGAGTAGAGACCCAGTACTTC. Its translation: CASSSLAGVETQYF.

This clone was detected many times. One junction end disagrees with the germline gene, perhaps due to a read error. The chain has TRBV5-1 and TRBJ1-2, with 10 bases aligning to TRBD1. Germline V gene sequence: CDR1 SGHRS, CDR2 YFSETQ. The CDR3 is made up of 14 amino acids. CDR3 DNA: TGCGCCAGCAGTTTGGGACAGGGGATGCGGGGCTACACCTTC. This encodes CASSLGQGMRGYTF.

The J gene is TRBJ1-1, the V gene TRBV7-9; tentatively, D is TRBD1 (6 bases). The length of the CDR3 is 14 residues. The V end was cut by 7 bases, the J end by 6 bases, with 18 bases between. The germline V gene encodes CDR1 SEHNR and CDR2 FQNEAQ (reference sequence). The CDR3 region has the DNA TGTGCCAGCACCGGCGACGGGGGCACGGCTGAAGCTTTCTTT. Protein sequence: CASTGDGGTAEAFF.

CDR3 residues: CASSPRRLAGDALSYEQYF. Written as DNA, the CDR3 is TGTGCCAGCAGCCCCCGCCGACTAGCGGGAGATGCCCTATCCTACGAGCAGTACTTC. J is TRBJ2-7 and V is TRBV7-6, with TRBD2 matching 12 bases. The CDR3 runs to 19 residues. Germline CDR1 reads SGHVS; CDR2 reads FNYEAQ. The junction had 15 bases not matched to a gene; V was cut back by 5 bases and J by 1 base.

The chain has TRBV5-1 and TRBJ1-1; D remains ambiguous. The CDR3 runs to 16 residues. Per the germline V gene, CDR1 is SGHRS and CDR2 is YFSETQ. Trimming removed 4 bases from V and 0 bases from J, with 16 bases in between. CDR3 amino acids: CASSPDRETMNTEAFF. The CDR3 region has the DNA TGCGCCAGCAGCCCCGACCGCGAGACGATGAACACTGAAGCTTTCTTT.

For the CDR3, the DNA is TGTGCCAGCAGCCTGGGACTAGCGGGAGGGCTCGAGCAGTACTTC. Translated: CASSLGLAGGLEQYF. The rearrangement links TRBV5-5 to TRBJ2-7, with 16 bases identical to TRBD2. The CDR3 sequence is 15 residues long. The germline gives CDR1 SGHKS, CDR2 YYEKEE (reference sequence). The junction had 4 bases not matched to a gene; V was cut back by 4 bases and J by 6 bases.

This chain connects TRBV27 to TRBJ2-7, with 8 bases lining up with TRBD1. The CDR3 runs 13 residues. V lost 2 bases, J lost 5 bases, and 2 bases stayed unmatched. Per germline, CDR1 MNHEY and CDR2 SMNVEV (reference sequence). CDR3 sequence (DNA): TGTGCCAGCAGTTTACAGGGGGCAAACGAGCAGTACTTC. Its protein is CASSLQGANEQYF.

This sequence joins TRBV6-5 and TRBJ1-2; TRBD1 matches at 9 bases. J gave up 7 bases and V 4 bases, and 13 bases lay outside the gene matches. CDR1 is MNHEY and CDR2 is SVGAGI in the germline V gene. This CDR3 spans 16 amino acids. CDR3 protein: CASSSPGQGGIRGYTF. The CDR3 nucleotides read TGTGCCAGCAGTTCTCCGGGACAGGGTGGGATACGTGGCTACACCTTC.

The chain joins TRBV5-1 to TRBJ2-7; 7 nucleotides agree with TRBD2. The CDR3 runs 14 residues. Germline V gives CDR1 SGHRS, CDR2 YFSETQ. J lost 5 bases, V lost 0 bases, and 5 bases had no gene match. CDR3 amino acids: CASSLEGGVHEQYF. CDR3 in DNA: TGCGCCAGCAGCTTGGAGGGAGGGGTCCACGAGCAGTACTTC.

This sequence joins TRBV27 and TRBJ1-5; 10 nucleotides align to TRBD1. This CDR3 is 14 amino acids long. Germline trimming cut 9 bases from V and 5 bases from J; bases unmatched to any gene: 7. Germline values: CDR1 MNHEY, CDR2 SMNVEV (reference sequence). Written as DNA, the CDR3 is TGTGCCAGGTTCCGGACAGGGGGTTATCAGCCCCAGCATTTT. Its protein product is CARFRTGGYQPQHF.

J is TRBJ2-3 and V is TRBV6-1; D gene ambiguous. Trimming shortened V by 8 bases and J by 4 bases, and 16 bases separated the two germline ends. CDR1 and CDR2 from the germline V gene are MNHNS and SASEGT. CDR3 size: 14 residues. CDR3 loop: CASADIIGADTQYF. The CDR3 nucleotides read TGTGCCAGCGCCGACATTATTGGGGCAGATACGCAGTATTTT.

This rearrangement joins TRBV5-4 to TRBJ2-2; D possibly corresponds to TRBD1 (6 bases). The ends were cut back, 2 bases at V and 6 bases at J, with 17 bases in the middle. This CDR3 region has 16 residues. Per germline, CDR1 SGHNT and CDR2 YYREEE (reference sequence). This CDR3 is CASSFFSAGVAGELFF. The CDR3 nucleotides read TGTGCCAGCAGCTTCTTCTCGGCAGGGGTCGCCGGGGAGCTGTTTTTT.

With regard to this clone: Compared with germline, one end of the junction differs, possibly owing to a read error. The J gene is TRBJ2-5, the V gene TRBV2, with 13 nucleotides matching TRBD2. The CDR3 has 15 amino acids. Germline loops: CDR1 SNHLY, CDR2 FYNNEI. The CDR3 sequence is CASSEATGLAGDRHF. In nucleotides, the CDR3 is TGTGCCAGCAGTGAGGCTACTGGACTAGCGGGAGATCGTCACTTC.

This clone was observed at least ten times. V is TRBV18 and J is TRBJ1-1; D is perhaps TRBD1 (6 bases). Germline CDR1 is KGHSH and CDR2 is LQKENI. Trimming cost V 2 bases and J 1 base, with 8 bases left between them. CDR3 size: 14 residues. The CDR3 is CASSPGTTNTEAFF. The DNA of the CDR3 is TGTGCCAGCTCACCAGGGACAACGAACACTGAAGCTTTCTTT.

The chain couples TRBV28 to TRBJ2-2; D is ambiguous. Germline CDR1 MDHEN, CDR2 SYDVKM. Deletions cut 6 bases from V and 6 bases from J, with 11 bases between. The length of the CDR3 is 13 residues. CDR3 bases: TGTGCCAGCAGCCCCGGGTACGCCGGGGAGCTGTTTTTT. Its translation: CASSPGYAGELFF.

The rearrangement links TRBV27 to TRBJ2-3; D remains ambiguous. The CDR3 is 13 amino acids. The V gene lost 3 bases and the J gene lost 0 bases, with 4 bases spanning the gap. Germline CDR1 reads MNHEY; CDR2 reads SMNVEV (reference sequence). The CDR3 DNA sequence: TGTGCCAGCAGTTTTTTGAGCACAGATACGCAGTATTTT. This translates into CASSFLSTDTQYF.

This clone was observed a handful of times. This rearrangement joins TRBV10-2 to TRBJ2-3, with D unclear. V lost 6 bases and J 1 base, leaving 17 bases between the germline ends. The CDR3 extends over 16 amino acids. CDR1 and CDR2 (germline): WSHSY, SAAADI. The CDR3 DNA reads as TGCGCCAGCAGATGGCGTCCTGATAGCCGCACAGATACGCAGTATTTT. This translates into CASRWRPDSRTDTQYF.

This clone appeared a single time. The chain links TRBV5-4 to TRBJ2-7, with 9 bases fitting TRBD2. From germline, CDR1 is SGHNT and CDR2 YYREEE (reference sequence). The CDR3 has 16 residues. V was pared by 4 bases and J by 5 bases, with 13 bases of the junction left unmatched. CDR3 sequence: CASSLGGGRAEHEQYF. CDR3 bases: TGTGCCAGCAGCCTGGGGGGCGGGAGGGCCGAACACGAGCAGTACTTC. The full variable domain, rest sourced from reference TRBV5-4 and TRBJ2-7, is ETGVTQSPTHLIKTRGQQVTLRCSSQSGHNTVSWYQQALGQGPQFIFQYYREEENGRGNFPPRFSGLQFPNYSSELNVNALELDDSALYLCASSLGGGRAEHEQYFGPGTRLTVT.

This clone showed up many times. The rearrangement links TRBV5-4 to TRBJ1-2, with TRBD1 identical over 7 bases. The V and J ends lost 4 bases and 3 bases, in that order; junction bases with no gene match: 12. The CDR3 runs to 16 residues. Per the germline V gene, CDR1 is SGHNT and CDR2 is YYREEE (reference sequence). CDR3 protein: CASSPTKFDRDYGYTF. The CDR3 nucleotides read TGTGCCAGCAGCCCTACTAAATTTGACAGGGACTATGGCTACACCTTC.

The chain employs TRBV19 and TRBJ2-1; the match to TRBD2 covers 10 bases. The CDR3 length is 17 residues. The V gene end was trimmed by 4 bases and the J gene end by 1 base; junction bases not matched to a gene: 7. Germline CDR1 reads LNHDA; CDR2 reads SQIVND (reference sequence). CDR3 sequence: CASSRLGLADSYNEQFF. CDR3 bases: TGTGCCAGTAGTAGATTAGGACTAGCGGATTCCTACAATGAGCAGTTCTTC.

Remarks on this clone: A far larger clone differs by one base, so this is likely a read error. The same CDR3 is also encoded by other DNA sequences in this sample. The chain joins TRBV5-1 to TRBJ2-2, with 9 bases lining up with TRBD1. The germline V gene has CDR1 SGHRS and CDR2 YFSETQ. CDR3 length: 15 amino acids. The ends lost 0 bases at V and 6 bases at J; junction bases unmatched: 3. The CDR3 reads CASSLGDRDAGELFF. CDR3 nucleotide sequence: TGCGCCAGCAGCTTGGGGGACAGGGACGCCGGGGAGCTGTTTTTT.

The J gene is TRBJ2-3, the V gene TRBV10-2; 11 bases fit TRBD2. The CDR3 sequence is 20 residues long. J lost 0 bases, V lost 6 bases, and 17 bases had no gene match. Germline loops: CDR1 WSHSY, CDR2 SAAADI. This chain's CDR3 is CASSPPPGTSGTASTDTQYF. CDR3 in DNA: TGCGCCAGCAGCCCTCCCCCCGGGACTAGCGGCACAGCTAGCACAGATACGCAGTATTTT.